This T cell receptor beta chain appears in the sequencing data of a study of blood T cell repertoires in COVID-19. Study details: Acute and convalescent COVID-19 samples came from the United States, Italy and Spain. Nucleic acid was either cDNA or gDNA, and it came from T cells, B-cell-depleted T cells, or PBMCs.

Trimming cost V 2 bases and J 5 bases, with 10 bases left between them. The CDR3 has 14 residues. Germline V gives CDR1 MDHEN, CDR2 SYDVKM. Original methodology: Cell counts per sample came from amplifying reference gene primers. Data came from immunoSEQ multiplex PCR; TCRdb stores just in-frame clones and leaves some out. That table furnishes V, J and clone size, whereas the DNA furnished D and trimming. Of about 430,000 clones listed, about 88% are singletons. Within 2 weeks of study entry, exposed participants had contacted a PCR-confirmed or clinician-diagnosed COVID-19 case. Sequencing was carried out using PBMCs or T cells enriched from blood (not recorded which). The chain recombines TRBV28 with TRBJ1-3; no definite D call. The source of this sequence is a woman aged 18 to 35 who had been exposed to COVID-19. This CDR3 is CASSLGGERNTIYF. In nucleotides, the CDR3 is TGTGCCAGCAGTTTAGGCGGTGAACGAAACACCATATATTTT.